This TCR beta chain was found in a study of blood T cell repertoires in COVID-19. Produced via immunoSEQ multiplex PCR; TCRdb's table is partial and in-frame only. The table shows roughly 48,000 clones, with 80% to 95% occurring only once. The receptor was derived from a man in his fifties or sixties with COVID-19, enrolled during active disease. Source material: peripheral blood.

CDR3 in DNA: TGCAGCGTTGAAGATTCAGGTTCGTCCGGGGAGCTGTTTTTT. Amino acid sequence: CSVEDSGSSGELFF. This rearrangement joins TRBV29-1 to TRBJ2-2; D remains unclear. Germline V lookup: CDR1 SQVTM, CDR2 ANQGSEA. The V and J ends lost 0 bases and 6 bases respectively, with 11 bases between them. The CDR3 has 14 residues.